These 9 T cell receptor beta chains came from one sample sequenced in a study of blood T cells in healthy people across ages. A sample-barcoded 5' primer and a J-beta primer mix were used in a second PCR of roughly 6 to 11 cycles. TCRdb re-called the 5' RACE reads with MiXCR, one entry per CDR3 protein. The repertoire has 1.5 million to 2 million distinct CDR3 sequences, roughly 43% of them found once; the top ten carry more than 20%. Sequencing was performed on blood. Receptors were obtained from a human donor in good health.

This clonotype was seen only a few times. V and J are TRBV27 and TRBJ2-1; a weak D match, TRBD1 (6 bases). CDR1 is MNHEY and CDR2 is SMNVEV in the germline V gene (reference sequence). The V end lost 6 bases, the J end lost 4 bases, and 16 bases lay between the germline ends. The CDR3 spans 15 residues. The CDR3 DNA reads TGTGCCAGCAGCCCCGGACAGACAGCATACAATGAGCAGTTCTTC. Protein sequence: CASSPGQTAYNEQFF.

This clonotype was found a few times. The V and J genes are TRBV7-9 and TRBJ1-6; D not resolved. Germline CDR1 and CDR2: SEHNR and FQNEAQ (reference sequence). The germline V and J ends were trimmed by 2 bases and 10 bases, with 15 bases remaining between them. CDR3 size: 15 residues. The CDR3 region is CASSLQGHPDSPLHF. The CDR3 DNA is TGTGCCAGCAGCTTACAAGGTCACCCCGACTCACCCCTCCACTTT.

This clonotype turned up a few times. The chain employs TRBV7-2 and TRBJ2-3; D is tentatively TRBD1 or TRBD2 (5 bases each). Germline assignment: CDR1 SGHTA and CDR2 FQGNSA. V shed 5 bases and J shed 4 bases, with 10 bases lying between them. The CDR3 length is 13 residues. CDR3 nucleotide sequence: TGTGCCAGCAGCATACTAGGGGCAGATACGCAGTATTTT. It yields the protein CASSILGADTQYF.

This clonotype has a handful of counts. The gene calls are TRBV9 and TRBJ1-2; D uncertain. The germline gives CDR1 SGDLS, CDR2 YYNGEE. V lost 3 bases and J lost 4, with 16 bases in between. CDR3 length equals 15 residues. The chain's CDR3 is CASSGGLYSRYGYTF. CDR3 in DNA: TGTGCCAGCAGCGGAGGACTCTATTCGCGCTATGGCTACACCTTC.

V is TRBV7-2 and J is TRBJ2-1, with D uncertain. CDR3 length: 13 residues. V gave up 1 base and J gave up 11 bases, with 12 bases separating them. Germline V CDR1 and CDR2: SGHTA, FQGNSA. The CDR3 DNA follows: TGTGCCAGCAGCTTAGGGACGGCAGCACAGCAGTTCTTC. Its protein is CASSLGTAAQQFF.

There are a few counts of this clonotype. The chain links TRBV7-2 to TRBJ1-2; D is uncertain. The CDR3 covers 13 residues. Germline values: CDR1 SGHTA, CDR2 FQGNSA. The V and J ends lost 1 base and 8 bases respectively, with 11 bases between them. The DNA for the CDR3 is TGTGCCAGCAGCTTAGAACCCCTGGAGGGCTACACCTTC. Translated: CASSLEPLEGYTF. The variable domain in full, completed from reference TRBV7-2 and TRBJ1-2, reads GAGVSQSPSNKVTEKGKDVELRCDPISGHTALYWYRQSLGQGLEFLIYFQGNSAPDKSGLPSDRFSAERTGGSVSTLTIQRTQQEDSAVYLCASSLEPLEGYTFGSGTRLTVV.

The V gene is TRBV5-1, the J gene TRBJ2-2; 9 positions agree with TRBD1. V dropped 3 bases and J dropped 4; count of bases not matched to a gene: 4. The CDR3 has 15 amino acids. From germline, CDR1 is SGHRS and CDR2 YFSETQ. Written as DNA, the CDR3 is TGCGCCAGCAGCTCGATGACAGGGGGCACCGGGGAGCTGTTTTTT. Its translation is CASSSMTGGTGELFF.

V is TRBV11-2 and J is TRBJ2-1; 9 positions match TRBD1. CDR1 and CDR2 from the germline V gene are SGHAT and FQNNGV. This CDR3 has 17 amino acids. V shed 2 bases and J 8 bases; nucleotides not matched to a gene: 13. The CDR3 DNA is TGTGCCAGCAGCTTAAACCGGGACAGGGCTTTGGTGGATGAGCAGTTCTTC. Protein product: CASSLNRDRALVDEQFF.

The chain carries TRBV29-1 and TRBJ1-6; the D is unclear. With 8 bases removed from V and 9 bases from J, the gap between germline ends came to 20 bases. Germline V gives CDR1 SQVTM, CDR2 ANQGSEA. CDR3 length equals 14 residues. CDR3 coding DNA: TGCAGCTCCCACCTTTCGCCGAGGAGTTCACCCCTCCACTTT. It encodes CSSHLSPRSSPLHF.